Listed here are 24 T cell receptor beta chains from one sample, sequenced in a study of T cells after posttransplantation cyclophosphamide. Only in-frame clones appear in the TCRdb table, and some are missing; sequencing was by immunoSEQ multiplex PCR. The profile covers 66,000 or so clones, with 93% appearing a single time and roughly 2.9% taken by the ten largest. Input material: PBMCs. Source of these receptors: a woman aged 25 to 39 in good health and a related stem cell transplant donor.

This rearrangement joins TRBV5-6 to TRBJ1-4; a weak D match, TRBD1 (6 bases). Germline CDR1 reads SGHDT; CDR2 reads YYEEEE. This CDR3 is built from 15 residues. Trimming pared 0 bases from V and 4 bases from J, leaving 10 bases between. The CDR3 DNA follows: TGTGCCAGCAGCTTGGTCGGGGACAATAATGAAAAACTGTTTTTT. It codes for CASSLVGDNNEKLFF.

The chain joins TRBV30 to TRBJ2-1; a possible D gene is TRBD2 (5 bases). CDR1 GTSNPN and CDR2 SVGIG come from the germline V gene (reference sequence). V was pared by 0 bases and J by 4 bases, with 16 bases between. The length of the CDR3 is 16 residues. The CDR3 DNA follows: TGTGCCTGGAGTGTACTAGAGCCCTCCACGTACAATGAGCAGTTCTTC. This sequence encodes CAWSVLEPSTYNEQFF.

The genes are TRBV4-3 and TRBJ1-4; D is perhaps TRBD1 (5 bases). The germline gives CDR1 LGHNA, CDR2 YSLEER. This CDR3 is 15 amino acids long. Deletions cut 5 bases from V and 8 bases from J, with 18 bases between. The CDR3, as DNA: TGCGCCAGCAGCACCCGTGGCGAGCGGGGGGAAAAACTGTTTTTT. Protein: CASSTRGERGEKLFF.

The gene calls are TRBV25-1 and TRBJ1-2; D ambiguous. Looked up from germline, CDR1 is MGHDK and CDR2 is SYGVNS. V lost 1 base to trimming and J lost 4 bases, with 10 bases between them. The CDR3 has 14 residues. The CDR3 loop reads CASSEFDRAYGYTF. CDR3 sequence (DNA): TGTGCCAGCAGTGAATTCGACCGGGCCTATGGCTACACCTTC.

The V call is TRBV5-1, the J call TRBJ1-5; D unresolved. This CDR3 comprises 15 residues. CDR1 and CDR2 (germline): SGHRS, YFSETQ. V gave up 0 bases and J gave up 2 bases, with 9 bases separating them. CDR3 sequence reads: CASSLDPGGNQPQHF. The CDR3 DNA reads TGCGCCAGCAGCTTGGATCCCGGGGGCAATCAGCCCCAGCATTTT. The full variable domain, with the rest looked up from reference TRBV5-1 and TRBJ1-5, is KAGVTQTPRYLIKTRGQQVTLSCSPISGHRSVSWYQQTPGQGLQFLFEYFSETQRNKGNFPGRFSGRQFSNSRSEMNVSTLELGDSALYLCASSLDPGGNQPQHFGDGTRLSIL.

The rearrangement joins TRBV5-4 to TRBJ2-1; 8 nucleotides match TRBD1. Germline V gene lookup returns CDR1 SGHNT and CDR2 YYREEE (reference sequence). The CDR3 sequence is 13 residues long. V dropped 4 bases and J dropped 12; count of bases not matched to a gene: 9. CDR3 nucleotide sequence: TGTGCCAGCAGCCCATTGACAGGGGAAGCGCAGTTCTTC. Amino acids: CASSPLTGEAQFF.

This chain uses TRBV4-2 with TRBJ2-7; 10 positions match TRBD2. The germline V gene encodes CDR1 LGHNA and CDR2 YNFKEQ. The CDR3 runs to 15 residues. With 1 base clipped from V and 6 bases from J, the junction kept 6 bases outside the gene matches. The CDR3 reads CASSQARAGGPEQYF. DNA for the CDR3: TGTGCCAGCAGCCAAGCACGAGCGGGGGGGCCCGAGCAGTACTTC.

The chain joins TRBV15 to TRBJ1-1; D unresolved. The CDR3 spans 13 residues. Germline assignment: CDR1 LNHNV and CDR2 YYDKDF (reference sequence). V lost 10 bases, J lost 0 bases, and 12 bases lay in between. The CDR3 sequence: CASRHGLNTEAFF. DNA of the CDR3: TGTGCCAGCAGGCACGGGTTGAACACTGAAGCTTTCTTT.

This clone is a singleton in its sample. This chain connects TRBV7-2 to TRBJ1-2, with D hard to call. The germline CDR1 and CDR2 sequences are SGHTA and FQGNSA. This CDR3 has 15 amino acids. The V and J ends lost 0 bases and 2 bases respectively, with 10 bases between them. For the CDR3, the DNA is TGTGCCAGCAGCTTAGCGCACTCCAGCAACTATGGCTACACCTTC. Translating gives CASSLAHSSNYGYTF.

V and J are TRBV15 and TRBJ2-2; 12 nucleotides match TRBD1. V was clipped by 3 bases and J by 5 bases; unmatched bases: 4. Germline V gene lookup returns CDR1 LNHNV and CDR2 YYDKDF (reference sequence). This CDR3 contains 16 residues. The CDR3 nucleotides are TGTGCCACCAGCAGGCCGGGACAGGGGGCAACCGGGGAGCTGTTTTTT. It codes for CATSRPGQGATGELFF.

The gene calls are TRBV6-5 and TRBJ1-5, with TRBD1 matching 9 bases. The trim removed 6 bases at V and 3 bases at J, leaving 3 bases unmatched. The CDR3 is 14 residues long. Looked up from germline, CDR1 is MNHEY and CDR2 is SVGAGI. For the CDR3, the DNA is TGTGCCAGCAGCCGGGACAGGGACAATCAGCCCCAGCATTTT. Its translation: CASSRDRDNQPQHF.

The chain uses TRBV10-1 and TRBJ2-1, with D possibly matching TRBD2 (5 bases). Trimming took 0 bases from V and 0 from J, leaving 6 bases between them. Germline V CDR1 and CDR2: WNHNN, SYGVQD (reference sequence). This CDR3 has 15 residues. The CDR3 DNA follows: TGCGCCAGCAGTGAGTCGGGGAGCTCCTACAATGAGCAGTTCTTC. This gives the protein CASSESGSSYNEQFF.

The V gene is TRBV5-6, the J gene TRBJ1-4; D may be TRBD1 (6 bases). The CDR3 has 15 residues. V lost 5 bases and J 2 bases, leaving 13 bases between the germline ends. Germline CDR1 reads SGHDT; CDR2 reads YYEEEE. The CDR3 is CASRSGTTTNEKLFF. The CDR3 nucleotides are TGTGCCAGCAGATCAGGGACAACTACTAATGAAAAACTGTTTTTT.

The CDR3 spells CASSPPQGGTEAFF. The CDR3 coding sequence is TGTGCCAGCAGTCCGCCCCAGGGCGGGACTGAAGCTTTCTTT. The chain is built from TRBV5-4 and TRBJ1-1, with a possible D match to TRBD1 (5 bases). In germline, CDR1 is SGHNT, CDR2 YYREEE (reference sequence). There are 14 residues in the CDR3. V lost 5 bases to trimming and J lost 5 bases, with 16 bases between them.

The chain couples TRBV5-5 to TRBJ2-4, with D possibly matching TRBD1 (5 bases). V lost 1 base to trimming and J lost 8 bases, with 13 bases between them. The CDR3 length is 14 residues. CDR1 and CDR2 (germline): SGHKS, YYEKEE (reference sequence). CDR3 sequence: CASSLSPGPDIQYF. The CDR3, as DNA: TGTGCCAGCAGCTTGTCCCCAGGGCCGGACATTCAGTACTTC. The full variable domain, with the rest looked up from reference TRBV5-5 and TRBJ2-4, is DAGVTQSPTHLIKTRGQQVTLRCSPISGHKSVSWYQQVLGQGPQFIFQYYEKEERGRGNFPDRFSARQFPNYSSELNVNALLLGDSALYLCASSLSPGPDIQYFGAGTRLSVL.

V is TRBV11-2 and J is TRBJ2-7; D gene ambiguous. Germline CDR1 SGHAT, CDR2 FQNNGV. The germline V and J ends were trimmed by 4 bases and 2 bases, with 15 bases remaining between them. The CDR3 consists of 15 residues. CDR3 DNA sequence: TGTGCCAGCAGCTCGCCAACCGGCAGCACCTACGAGCAGTACTTC. As protein: CASSSPTGSTYEQYF.

The chain couples TRBV4-2 to TRBJ2-7, with a tentative D call TRBD2 (6 bases). Germline V gene sequence: CDR1 LGHNA, CDR2 YNFKEQ. V shed 0 bases and J shed 12 bases, with 18 bases lying between them. The CDR3 is 14 amino acids. In DNA, the CDR3 is TGTGCCAGCAGCCAAGAAGGGACTCCATCCGCCCGGTACTTC. This codes for CASSQEGTPSARYF.

J is TRBJ2-2 and V is TRBV14; D gene ambiguous. Trimming shortened V by 4 bases and J by 5 bases, and 8 bases separated the two germline ends. Germline CDR1 SGHDN, CDR2 FVKESK. The CDR3 contains 13 residues. CDR3 loop: CASSRSVTGELFF. DNA for the CDR3: TGTGCCAGCAGCCGCAGTGTAACCGGGGAGCTGTTTTTT.

This chain joins TRBV5-1 and TRBJ1-4, with TRBD1 identical over 9 bases. Unmatched junction bases numbered 4, after V lost 0 bases and J lost 7 bases. Germline loops: CDR1 SGHRS, CDR2 YFSETQ. CDR3 length: 15 residues. CDR3 DNA: TGCGCCAGCAGCTTGGAGGGACAGGGAACTGAAAAACTGTTTTTT. It specifies CASSLEGQGTEKLFF.

The genes are TRBV5-1 and TRBJ1-2; D remains unclear. V was trimmed by 4 bases and J by 2 bases, leaving 9 bases between them. This CDR3 is 13 amino acids long. In germline, CDR1 is SGHRS, CDR2 YFSETQ. The CDR3 protein is CASSEPGNYGYTF. CDR3 bases: TGCGCCAGCAGCGAACCAGGAAACTATGGCTACACCTTC.

CDR3 bases: TGTGCCAGCAGCCTCACCCATTGGCGGGGGGAGGTCCAAGAGACCCAGTACTTC. It translates to CASSLTHWRGEVQETQYF. The chain combines TRBV7-2 with TRBJ2-5; 8 bases agree with TRBD2. Germline V lookup: CDR1 SGHTA, CDR2 FQGNSA. Losses at the gene ends were 5 bases for V and 1 base for J; bases not matched to a gene: 15. The CDR3 loop spans 18 amino acids.

V gene TRBV7-2 combines with J gene TRBJ1-2, with D maybe TRBD1 (6 bases). There are 16 residues in the CDR3. Germline values: CDR1 SGHTA, CDR2 FQGNSA. With 1 base removed from V and 1 base from J, the gap between germline ends came to 13 bases. This CDR3 is CASSLVAQGHNYGYTF. The DNA of the CDR3 is TGTGCCAGCAGCTTAGTAGCGCAGGGACATAACTATGGCTACACCTTC.

V gene TRBV7-6 combines with J gene TRBJ2-3; TRBD2 aligns across 8 bases. Losses at the gene ends were 4 bases for V and 0 bases for J; bases not matched to a gene: 3. The CDR3 runs 15 residues. Germline V gives CDR1 SGHVS, CDR2 FNYEAQ. Here the CDR3 reads CASSSTSVSTDTQYF. For the CDR3, the DNA is TGTGCCAGCAGCTCGACTAGCGTTAGCACAGATACGCAGTATTTT. The full variable domain, its missing parts supplied by reference TRBV7-6 and TRBJ2-3, is GAGVSQSPRYKVTKRGQDVALRCDPISGHVSLYWYRQALGQGPEFLTYFNYEAQQDKSGLPNDRFSAERPEGSISTLTIQRTEQRDSAMYRCASSSTSVSTDTQYFGPGTRLTVL.

The rearrangement joins TRBV7-8 to TRBJ2-7, with D unclear. Trimming left V 3 bases short and J 1 base short, with 1 base between. The germline CDR1 and CDR2 sequences are SGHVS and FQNEAQ. This CDR3 is 11 amino acids long. The CDR3 DNA reads TGTGCCAGCAGCTTGTCCTACGAGCAGTACTTC. It yields the protein CASSLSYEQYF.